Following are 2 T cell receptor beta chains from one sample sequenced in a study of T cells in Graves' hyperthyroidism and ophthalmopathy. TCR beta CDR3 sequences were amplified from RNA transcripts. Carried out on the TCR CDR3, a first-round RT-PCR used the HTBI primer set. MiXCR was run by TCRdb on the multiplex PCR reads, yielding one entry per CDR3 protein. The data hold hundreds of thousands of distinct CDR3 sequences, with roughly 14% observed a single time. The sample taken for sequencing was blood. The receptors here all came from a young man with Graves' ophthalmopathy.

This clonotype was seen once. The germline gene is not matched at one end of the junction; a read error may be the cause. The chain combines TRBV7-7 with TRBJ2-3, with D possibly being TRBD1 or TRBD2 (5 bases each). The CDR3 loop spans 15 amino acids. Germline CDR1 SSHAT, CDR2 FNYEAQ (reference sequence). The CDR3 sequence is CASSNRPGPADTQYF. As DNA, the CDR3 is TGTGCTAGCAGCAACCGGCCGGGGCCCGCAGATACGCAGTATTTT.

This clonotype was observed at least ten times. The rearrangement joins TRBV7-9 to TRBJ2-2; D is ambiguous. The CDR3 has 11 residues. V lost 4 bases, J lost 8 bases, and 5 bases lay in between. CDR1 is SEHNR and CDR2 is FQNEAQ in the germline V gene (reference sequence). The CDR3 region is CASSYAGELFF. The CDR3 bases are TGTGCCAGCAGCTACGCAGGGGAGCTGTTTTTT.